The T cell receptor beta chain under discussion was sequenced for a study of cytomegalovirus exposure and HLA in healthy donors. Overall study context: Inside one of the first data releases sat 85 million or so unique TCRs taken from HLA-typed donors. Study-wide findings and caveats: Earlier findings revealed that most TCR beta V segments proved productive either about 87% or about 30% of the time.

Notes on this clone: The antigen is not known.

Amplification used 60 Vbeta primers and 13 Jbeta primers. The data were produced by immunoSEQ multiplex PCR, yet TCRdb's version contains in-frame clones alone and is incomplete. The data hold over 50,000 clones, with approximately 72% observed a single time. The CDR3 is 17 residues long. V was clipped by 1 base and J by 1 base, with 17 bases between them. Looked up from germline, CDR1 is LNHDA and CDR2 is SQIVND (reference sequence). Each donor was nominally healthy when sampled (though unrecorded immune exposures were likely). This receptor was identified in a man in his forties or fifties in good health and CMV-seropositive. Sequencing used PBMCs. The chain carries TRBV19 and TRBJ2-7; D perhaps matches TRBD2 (6 bases). CDR3 loop: CASSIGGSGASSYEQYF. CDR3 bases: TGTGCCAGTAGTATAGGGGGTAGCGGTGCGTCTTCCTACGAGCAGTACTTC.